Below, 25 T cell receptor beta chains from the same sample are listed, as sequenced in a study of beta chain features in type 1 diabetes. Expressed TCRB transcripts were sequenced after all isolated RNA was converted to cDNA. Libraries were prepared by immunoSEQ multiplex PCR; TCRdb keeps only in-frame clonotypes and omits some of them. Of about 240,000 clones in the sample, about 25% were seen once. Sequencing input: central memory CD4+ T cells from blood. Receptor source: a man aged 25 to 40 in good health.

CDR3 sequence: CASSLAGTLDNEQFF. CDR3 sequence (DNA): TGCGCCAGCAGCTTGGCAGGGACTTTGGACAATGAGCAGTTCTTC. The chain is built from TRBV5-1 and TRBJ2-1; weak D call: TRBD2 (6 bases). This CDR3 region has 15 residues. Trimming shortened V by 0 bases and J by 5 bases, and 12 bases separated the two germline ends. CDR1 is SGHRS and CDR2 is YFSETQ in the germline V gene.

The chain links TRBV19 to TRBJ2-2; D is uncertain. This CDR3 has 15 residues. V lost 7 bases to trimming and J lost 4 bases, with 16 bases between them. Germline V lookup: CDR1 LNHDA, CDR2 SQIVND (reference sequence). The CDR3 reads CASIGAHTITGELFF. CDR3 DNA: TGTGCCAGTATTGGCGCACATACTATCACCGGGGAGCTGTTTTTT.

The sample holds a few counts of this clone. The genes are TRBV2 and TRBJ2-3; D uncertain. CDR1 is SNHLY and CDR2 is FYNNEI in the germline V gene. Trimming removed 2 bases from V and 4 bases from J, with 13 bases in between. The CDR3 has 15 residues. The chain's CDR3 is CASSELTPGADTQYF. The CDR3 coding sequence is TGTGCCAGCAGTGAACTAACCCCGGGCGCAGATACGCAGTATTTT.

This chain joins TRBV6-5 and TRBJ1-5; tentative D call: TRBD1 (5 bases). The germline V and J ends were trimmed by 6 bases and 3 bases, with 12 bases remaining between them. CDR3 length: 14 residues. Germline V gives CDR1 MNHEY, CDR2 SVGAGI. DNA of the CDR3: TGTGCCAGCAGGCCTGGGGGAGTCAATCAGCCCCAGCATTTT. It translates to CASRPGGVNQPQHF.

As concerns this clone: Other nucleotide sequences in the sample specify the same CDR3. The chain is built from TRBV18 and TRBJ2-1; D is uncertain. V was cut by 3 bases and J by 5 bases, with 2 bases left in between. Germline CDR1 KGHSH, CDR2 LQKENI. CDR3 length: 11 amino acids. The CDR3 sequence is CASSPNNEQFF. CDR3 nucleotides: TGTGCCAGCTCACCTAACAATGAGCAGTTCTTC.

The CDR3 DNA reads as TGCGCCAGCAGCGTCGGAGGGCCCCCCGAGCAGTACTTC. It codes for CASSVGGPPEQYF. The V and J genes are TRBV5-1 and TRBJ2-7, with D possibly matching TRBD2 (6 bases). The V gene's germline CDR1 is SGHRS and CDR2 YFSETQ. The CDR3 consists of 13 residues. Trimming shortened V by 4 bases and J by 6 bases, and 14 bases separated the two germline ends.

This clone was observed a handful of times. This chain links TRBV18 with TRBJ2-5, with D perhaps matching TRBD1 or TRBD2 (6 bases each). The germline V gene encodes CDR1 KGHSH and CDR2 LQKENI. The V end lost 3 bases, the J end lost 5 bases, and 10 bases lay between the germline ends. The CDR3 is 13 residues long. CDR3 coding DNA: TGTGCCAGCTCACCGGGGGGCGCGGAGACCCAGTACTTC. It translates to CASSPGGAETQYF.

This clone has only a few counts. The V and J genes are TRBV29-1 and TRBJ1-1; possibly TRBD1 for D (6 bases). Germline V CDR1 and CDR2: SQVTM, ANQGSEA. The CDR3 loop spans 11 amino acids. Trimming shortened V by 7 bases and J by 7 bases, and 13 bases separated the two germline ends. The CDR3 here is CSGEEDSEAFF. Written as DNA, the CDR3 is TGCAGCGGAGAGGAGGACAGTGAAGCTTTCTTT. The full variable domain, its missing parts supplied by reference TRBV29-1 and TRBJ1-1, is SAVISQKPSRDICQRGTSLTIQCQVDSQVTMMFWYRQQPGQSLTLIATANQGSEATYESGFVIDKFPISRPNLTFSTLTVSNMSPEDSSIYLCSGEEDSEAFFGQGTRLTVV.

The gene calls are TRBV2 and TRBJ2-7; the D is unclear. The germline gives CDR1 SNHLY, CDR2 FYNNEI. This CDR3 is built from 13 residues. V lost 2 bases to trimming and J lost 2 bases, with 7 bases between them. The chain's CDR3 is CASSELGPYEQYF. DNA for the CDR3: TGTGCCAGCAGTGAATTAGGACCCTACGAGCAGTACTTC.

A few counts support this clone. This chain joins TRBV10-2 and TRBJ2-1; 7 bases fit TRBD2. The CDR3 is made up of 17 amino acids. Germline trimming cut 2 bases from V and 6 bases from J; bases unmatched to any gene: 13. The germline CDR1 and CDR2 sequences are WSHSY and SAAADI. CDR3 in DNA: TGCGCCAGCAGTGAGCTTTCTAGCGGTCTTGTTCCCAATGAGCAGTTCTTC. Its protein product is CASSELSSGLVPNEQFF.

V gene TRBV5-1 combines with J gene TRBJ2-3; 7 nucleotides line up with TRBD2. The J segment lost 0 bases and the V segment lost 0 bases, leaving 4 bases of the junction unmatched. In germline, CDR1 is SGHRS, CDR2 YFSETQ. There are 16 residues in the CDR3. The CDR3 DNA is TGCGCCAGCAGCTTGGACACTAGCGCCAGCACAGATACGCAGTATTTT. It translates to CASSLDTSASTDTQYF.

This clone has only a few counts. The chain joins TRBV30 to TRBJ2-5; 11 bases agree with TRBD2. The germline gives CDR1 GTSNPN, CDR2 SVGIG (reference sequence). J was trimmed by 4 bases and V by 4 bases; bases with no gene match: 5. The CDR3 is 14 amino acids. This chain's CDR3 is CAWNVAGGRETQYF. CDR3 bases: TGTGCCTGGAACGTAGCGGGGGGGCGAGAGACCCAGTACTTC.

This clone has only a few counts. The chain uses TRBV30 and TRBJ2-3; D unclear. Trimming pared 0 bases from V and 6 bases from J, leaving 7 bases between. This CDR3 is 12 amino acids long. The germline gives CDR1 GTSNPN, CDR2 SVGIG (reference sequence). The CDR3: CAWSVRSDTQYF. In nucleotides, the CDR3 is TGTGCCTGGAGTGTCCGGAGCGATACGCAGTATTTT.

The rearrangement uses TRBV27 and TRBJ2-1, with TRBD1 matching 11 bases. CDR1 MNHEY and CDR2 SMNVEV come from the germline V gene (reference sequence). The CDR3 is 14 amino acids. J was trimmed by 7 bases and V by 2 bases; bases with no gene match: 1. The CDR3 loop reads CASSLGTGGNEQFF. CDR3 sequence (DNA): TGTGCCAGCAGTTTAGGGACAGGGGGGAATGAGCAGTTCTTC.

This clone was recorded a few times. The chain links TRBV30 to TRBJ2-7, with D perhaps TRBD1 (8 bases). Trimming stripped 5 bases from V and 4 bases from J, with 18 bases between. Germline V gene data show CDR1 as GTSNPN and CDR2 as SVGIG (reference sequence). CDR3 length: 14 amino acids. CDR3 DNA sequence: TGTGCCTGGGGAAGAGGACAGGGAGGGTACGAGCAGTACTTC. Protein sequence: CAWGRGQGGYEQYF.

The gene calls are TRBV19 and TRBJ1-1, with 7 nucleotides matching TRBD1. Germline V gene data show CDR1 as LNHDA and CDR2 as SQIVND (reference sequence). The V segment lost 7 bases and the J segment 0 bases; nucleotides outside the gene matches: 8. This CDR3 has 15 residues. CDR3 sequence reads: CASTRTGTVNTEAFF. The CDR3 nucleotides read TGTGCCAGTACCAGGACCGGGACAGTGAACACTGAAGCTTTCTTT.

This clone showed up many times. This chain connects TRBV7-2 to TRBJ2-1, with D possibly being TRBD1 or TRBD2 (5 bases each). The germline V and J ends were trimmed by 3 bases and 6 bases, with 12 bases remaining between them. CDR3 size: 14 residues. Germline V gene sequence: CDR1 SGHTA, CDR2 FQGNSA. The CDR3 reads CASSFGTKSNEQFF. CDR3 nucleotide sequence: TGTGCCAGCAGCTTTGGGACCAAATCCAATGAGCAGTTCTTC.

This clone was counted between two and nine times. The genes are TRBV2 and TRBJ2-5; possible D gene TRBD2, 5 bases. The CDR3 covers 11 residues. Trimming removed 4 bases at V and 5 bases at J, with 5 bases between. The germline gives CDR1 SNHLY, CDR2 FYNNEI. The CDR3 DNA reads as TGTGCCAGCAGTGCGGGGGAGACCCAGTACTTC. Amino acid sequence: CASSAGETQYF.

This clone was seen more than once but under ten times. V gene TRBV10-3 combines with J gene TRBJ2-6, with 8 bases matching TRBD1. Germline V gene lookup returns CDR1 ENHRY and CDR2 SYGVKD. The CDR3 sequence is 15 residues long. J gave up 8 bases and V 4 bases, and 7 bases lay outside the gene matches. The CDR3, as DNA: TGTGCCATCAGTGGCGGACAGGGTACGACCAACGTCCTGACTTTC. Protein sequence: CAISGGQGTTNVLTF.

The chain couples TRBV5-1 to TRBJ2-7; tentative D call: TRBD1 (6 bases). Germline CDR1 and CDR2: SGHRS and YFSETQ. This CDR3 has 15 amino acids. V lost 3 bases and J lost 5, with 18 bases in between. The CDR3 coding sequence is TGCGCCAGCAGCTATTTGGGGCAGGGGAGAAACGAGCAGTACTTC. It yields the protein CASSYLGQGRNEQYF.

J is TRBJ2-3 and V is TRBV28, with D possibly being TRBD1 (6 bases). Deletions cut 2 bases from V and 3 bases from J, with 6 bases between. The CDR3 runs to 13 residues. In germline, CDR1 is MDHEN, CDR2 SYDVKM. Here the CDR3 reads CASSLQGTDTQYF. The CDR3 DNA follows: TGTGCCAGCAGTTTACAGGGGACAGATACGCAGTATTTT.

This clone was recorded a few times. The genes are TRBV18 and TRBJ1-2; no reliable D call. Trimming left V 6 bases short and J 2 bases short, with 13 bases between. The CDR3 is made up of 14 amino acids. Germline-derived CDR1 and CDR2 are KGHSH and LQKENI. In DNA, the CDR3 is TGTGCCAGCTCCACATTACGACCAAACTATGGCTACACCTTC. It is translated as CASSTLRPNYGYTF.

This clone turned up a few times. CDR3 protein: CSVESSGGPFLYNEQFF. In DNA, the CDR3 is TGCAGCGTTGAATCCAGCGGGGGGCCTTTCCTTTACAATGAGCAGTTCTTC. This chain uses TRBV29-1 with TRBJ2-1, with 9 bases that match TRBD2. V shed 2 bases and J 4 bases; nucleotides not matched to a gene: 12. Per germline, CDR1 SQVTM and CDR2 ANQGSEA. This CDR3 spans 17 amino acids.

The J gene is TRBJ2-2, the V gene TRBV14, with D perhaps matching TRBD1 (5 bases). The ends were cut back, 4 bases at V and 7 bases at J, with 13 bases in the middle. Germline values: CDR1 SGHDN, CDR2 FVKESK. This CDR3 is 14 amino acids long. In DNA form, the CDR3 reads TGTGCCAGCAGCCTACAGGTAGCCGGCGGGGAGCTGTTTTTT. This translates into CASSLQVAGGELFF.

This clone was found many times. Other DNA variants within this sample encode the same CDR3. The chain employs TRBV19 and TRBJ1-2; 10 bases fit TRBD1. With V trimmed by 4 bases and J by 6 bases, 2 bases remained unmatched. This CDR3 comprises 13 residues. From germline, CDR1 is LNHDA and CDR2 SQIVND (reference sequence). Here the CDR3 reads CASSRGQGHGYTF. For the CDR3, the DNA is TGTGCCAGTAGTAGGGGACAGGGGCATGGCTACACCTTC. The complete variable domain, with remaining parts taken from reference TRBV19 and TRBJ1-2, reads DGGITQSPKYLFRKEGQNVTLSCEQNLNHDAMYWYRQDPGQGLRLIYYSQIVNDFQKGDIAEGYSVSREKKESFPLTVTSAQKNPTAFYLCASSRGQGHGYTFGSGTRLTVV.